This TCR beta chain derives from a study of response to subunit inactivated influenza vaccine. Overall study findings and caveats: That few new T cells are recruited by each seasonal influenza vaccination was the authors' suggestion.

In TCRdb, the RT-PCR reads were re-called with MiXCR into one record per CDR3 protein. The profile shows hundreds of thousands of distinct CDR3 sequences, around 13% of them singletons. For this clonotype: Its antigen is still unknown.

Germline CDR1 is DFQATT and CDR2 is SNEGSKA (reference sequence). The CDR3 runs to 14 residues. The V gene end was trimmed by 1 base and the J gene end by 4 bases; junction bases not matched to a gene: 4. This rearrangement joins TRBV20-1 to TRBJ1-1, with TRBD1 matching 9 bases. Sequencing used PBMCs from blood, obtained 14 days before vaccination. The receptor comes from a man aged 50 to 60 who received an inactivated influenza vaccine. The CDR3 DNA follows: TGCAGTGCTAGAGGAGACAGGGGGGGCACTGAAGCTTTCTTT. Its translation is CSARGDRGGTEAFF.